Presented here are 32 T cell receptor beta chains from one specimen sequenced in a study of CD4 T cells in relation to SARS-CoV-2 and coronaviruses. The table came from immunoSEQ multiplex PCR; TCRdb's copy has only in-frame clones and leaves some out. In the table there are 14,000 or so clones, 75% to 85% of which are singletons. CD4+ T cells from unexposed donors were obtained before the COVID-19 pandemic (2011-2018). The cells were cultured for around ten days before CD4+ T cells were isolated. No antigen has been assigned to these receptors. The sequenced material came from CD4+ T cells from PBMCs, cultured in vitro. The receptors come from a human donor in good health.

The CDR3 spells CASSLGLAGGEEQFF. The CDR3 nucleotides are TGTGCCAGCAGTTTGGGACTAGCGGGAGGTGAGGAGCAGTTCTTC. The V call is TRBV6-5, the J call TRBJ2-1; 15 nucleotides match TRBD2. From germline, CDR1 is MNHEY and CDR2 SVGAGI. Unmatched junction bases numbered 5, after V lost 4 bases and J lost 10 bases. The CDR3 has 15 residues.

The rearrangement uses TRBV19 and TRBJ1-2; D uncertain. The CDR3 is made up of 14 amino acids. The ends were cut back, 7 bases at V and 0 bases at J, with 12 bases in the middle. In germline, CDR1 is LNHDA, CDR2 SQIVND (reference sequence). This CDR3 is CASKVFGTNYGYTF. The DNA for the CDR3 is TGTGCCAGTAAAGTATTCGGGACTAACTATGGCTACACCTTC.

This chain connects TRBV7-2 to TRBJ2-5; TRBD1 might be the D (5 bases). Trimming removed 0 bases at V and 1 base at J, with 9 bases between. CDR3 length equals 15 residues. Germline CDR1 SGHTA, CDR2 FQGNSA. The CDR3 here is CASSLAAGFQETQYF. DNA for the CDR3: TGTGCCAGCAGCTTAGCCGCAGGGTTCCAAGAGACCCAGTACTTC.

The genes are TRBV7-9 and TRBJ1-4, with D maybe TRBD1 (5 bases). The V gene's germline CDR1 is SEHNR and CDR2 FQNEAQ (reference sequence). Trimming pared 4 bases from V and 7 bases from J, leaving 10 bases between. There are 13 residues in the CDR3. The chain's CDR3 is CASSSQGAEKLFF. The DNA for the CDR3 is TGTGCCAGCAGCTCCCAGGGTGCTGAAAAACTGTTTTTT.

The rearrangement joins TRBV5-4 to TRBJ1-2; D not resolved. This CDR3 has 11 residues. CDR1 is SGHNT and CDR2 is YYREEE in the germline V gene (reference sequence). Trimming took 0 bases from V and 9 from J, leaving 6 bases between them. CDR3 region: CASSLGIRYTF. CDR3 nucleotide sequence: TGTGCCAGCAGCTTGGGAATCCGCTACACCTTC.

This clone came up once. The V call is TRBV25-1, the J call TRBJ2-7; 7 bases align to TRBD2. Germline V lookup: CDR1 MGHDK, CDR2 SYGVNS. CDR3 length: 15 amino acids. With 0 bases clipped from V and 1 base from J, the junction kept 3 bases outside the gene matches. CDR3 in amino acids: CASSEYTAGSYEQYF. The CDR3 region has the DNA TGTGCCAGCAGTGAATATACAGCGGGGTCCTACGAGCAGTACTTC.

The gene calls are TRBV6-2 or TRBV6-3 and TRBJ2-7; TRBD1 matches at 7 bases. The junction had 7 bases not matched to a gene; V was cut back by 0 bases and J by 5 bases. The germline V gene has CDR1 MNHEY and CDR2 SVGEGT. The CDR3 covers 15 residues. The CDR3 reads CASSYSNRGNHEQYF. The CDR3 nucleotides read TGTGCCAGCAGTTACTCAAACAGGGGTAACCACGAGCAGTACTTC.

The rearrangement links TRBV11-2 to TRBJ1-5; D gene ambiguous. The germline gives CDR1 SGHAT, CDR2 FQNNGV. CDR3 size: 15 residues. Trimming removed 0 bases at V and 4 bases at J, with 10 bases between. The CDR3: CASSLDGLGNQPQHF. The CDR3 DNA sequence: TGTGCCAGCAGCTTAGACGGGCTGGGAAATCAGCCCCAGCATTTT.

The chain uses TRBV7-6 and TRBJ2-3, with TRBD2 matching over 11 bases. V was pared by 1 base and J by 1 base, with 1 base of the junction left unmatched. This CDR3 contains 16 residues. Germline V CDR1 and CDR2: SGHVS, FNYEAQ. CDR3 region: CASSLGGLAGTDTQYF. DNA of the CDR3: TGTGCCAGCAGCTTAGGGGGACTAGCGGGCACAGATACGCAGTATTTT.

The chain joins TRBV24-1 to TRBJ1-5, with 7 nucleotides matching TRBD1. The length of the CDR3 is 16 residues. Per germline, CDR1 KGHDR and CDR2 SFDVKD. After removal of 0 bases from V and 2 bases from J, the junction contained 3 bases not matched to a gene. Here the CDR3 DNA reads TGTGCCACCAGTGATTTGGACAGGGAAGGCAATCAGCCCCAGCATTTT. It yields the protein CATSDLDREGNQPQHF.

This chain uses TRBV6-5 with TRBJ2-2; a weak D match, TRBD1 (5 bases). With 6 bases removed from V and 0 bases from J, the gap between germline ends came to 8 bases. This CDR3 comprises 14 residues. Germline V gene lookup returns CDR1 MNHEY and CDR2 SVGAGI. The CDR3 spells CASSVTANTGELFF. The CDR3 region has the DNA TGTGCCAGCAGCGTGACAGCGAACACCGGGGAGCTGTTTTTT.

This chain joins TRBV7-8 and TRBJ1-2, with 7 bases identical to TRBD1. Unmatched junction bases numbered 11, after V lost 2 bases and J lost 8 bases. Germline V CDR1 and CDR2: SGHVS, FQNEAQ. This CDR3 region has 15 residues. CDR3 region: CASSLSFRDSLGYTF. In DNA, the CDR3 is TGTGCCAGCAGCTTATCTTTCCGGGACAGCCTCGGCTACACCTTC.

The chain couples TRBV7-9 to TRBJ2-5; no reliable D call. Deletions cut 5 bases from V and 2 bases from J, with 15 bases between. Germline CDR1 reads SEHNR; CDR2 reads FQNEAQ (reference sequence). The CDR3 covers 15 residues. This CDR3 is CASSRTLGLQETQYF. CDR3 DNA: TGTGCCAGCAGCCGGACGCTGGGTTTACAAGAGACCCAGTACTTC.

This clone was counted between two and nine times. This chain joins TRBV7-9 and TRBJ2-2; D uncertain. Germline V gene lookup returns CDR1 SEHNR and CDR2 FQNEAQ (reference sequence). The CDR3 consists of 13 residues. V lost 1 base, J lost 3 bases, and 3 bases lay in between. CDR3 sequence: CASSLDYTGELFF. Here the CDR3 DNA reads TGTGCCAGCAGCTTAGATTACACCGGGGAGCTGTTTTTT.

This chain uses TRBV27 with TRBJ2-7; a weak D match, TRBD2 (6 bases). CDR1 is MNHEY and CDR2 is SMNVEV in the germline V gene (reference sequence). CDR3 length: 14 residues. V shed 3 bases and J shed 4 bases, with 13 bases lying between them. As DNA, the CDR3 is TGTGCCAGCAGTTTCGGGGGAGGTTCATACGAGCAGTACTTC. Amino acids: CASSFGGGSYEQYF.

This clone showed up just a few times. The CDR3: CSVSTGSINEQFF. The CDR3 nucleotides read TGCAGCGTATCGACGGGATCTATCAATGAGCAGTTCTTC. This chain uses TRBV29-1 with TRBJ2-1; TRBD2 is a possible D gene (5 bases). Trimming cost V 6 bases and J 6 bases, with 15 bases left between them. Germline assignment: CDR1 SQVTM and CDR2 ANQGSEA. The CDR3 is 13 residues long.

DNA for the CDR3: TGTGCCTGGGCCATTCGGACAGGGGGGTATGGCTACACCTTC. Amino acids: CAWAIRTGGYGYTF. The V call is TRBV30, the J call TRBJ1-2; 10 nucleotides line up with TRBD1. Trimming cost V 5 bases and J 5 bases; bases outside gene matches: 8. This CDR3 region has 14 residues. CDR1 is GTSNPN and CDR2 is SVGIG in the germline V gene (reference sequence). The complete variable domain, with remaining parts taken from reference TRBV30 and TRBJ1-2, reads SQTIHQWPATLVQPVGSPLSLECTVEGTSNPNLYWYRQAAGRGLQLLFYSVGIGQISSEVPQNLSASRPQDRQFILSSKKLLLSDSGFYLCAWAIRTGGYGYTFGSGTRLTVV.

The rearrangement joins TRBV7-2 to TRBJ2-1; TRBD2 aligns across 9 bases. The CDR3 loop spans 14 amino acids. Germline CDR1 and CDR2: SGHTA and FQGNSA. Trimming took 2 bases from V and 7 from J; bases not matched to a gene: 3. The CDR3 nucleotides are TGTGCCAGCAGCTTACTAGCGGGGTCTAATGAGCAGTTCTTC. Its translation: CASSLLAGSNEQFF.

This clone came up a few times. J is TRBJ2-1 and V is TRBV9; D remains unclear. This CDR3 contains 14 residues. Trimming shortened V by 4 bases and J by 9 bases, and 17 bases separated the two germline ends. Germline V gene sequence: CDR1 SGDLS, CDR2 YYNGEE. CDR3 protein: CASSPRRSMSEQFF. The CDR3 coding sequence is TGTGCCAGCAGCCCTCGCCGTAGCATGAGTGAGCAGTTCTTC.

The DNA of the CDR3 is TGTGCCAGCAGCTCCACTGAAGCTTTCTTT. Translation: CASSSTEAFF. The chain is built from TRBV13 and TRBJ1-1; no reliable D call. V lost 4 bases to trimming and J lost 4 bases, with 1 base between them. The CDR3 runs to 10 residues. From germline, CDR1 is PRHDT and CDR2 FYEKMQ (reference sequence).

The V call is TRBV9, the J call TRBJ2-5, with TRBD1 matching 7 bases. Germline loops: CDR1 SGDLS, CDR2 YYNGEE. The length of the CDR3 is 13 residues. V lost 6 bases to trimming and J lost 5 bases; unmatched junction nucleotides: 7. CDR3 in DNA: TGTGCCAGCACAGGGGGAGATGGGGAGACCCAGTACTTC. Translated: CASTGGDGETQYF.

V gene TRBV19 combines with J gene TRBJ2-3; 7 bases align to TRBD2. V lost 6 bases and J lost 2; bases outside the gene matches: 14. Germline-derived CDR1 and CDR2 are LNHDA and SQIVND (reference sequence). The CDR3 is made up of 17 amino acids. The CDR3 region has the DNA TGTGCCAGTAGGAGAAGAGCGGGACCGAAGGACACAGATACGCAGTATTTT. Its translation is CASRRRAGPKDTDTQYF.

V gene TRBV28 combines with J gene TRBJ2-7; D gene uncertain. V was pared by 2 bases and J by 5 bases, with 4 bases between. CDR3 length: 11 residues. CDR1 is MDHEN, CDR2 SYDVKM, per germline. CDR3 sequence (DNA): TGTGCCAGCAGTTTAGTGGACGAGCAGTACTTC. Amino acid sequence: CASSLVDEQYF.

J is TRBJ1-5 and V is TRBV19; D ambiguous. This CDR3 region has 13 residues. V was pared by 1 base and J by 7 bases, with 8 bases between. Germline-derived CDR1 and CDR2 are LNHDA and SQIVND (reference sequence). The CDR3 is CASSIGGGQPQHF. CDR3 DNA: TGTGCCAGTAGTATAGGTGGAGGGCAGCCCCAGCATTTT.

This sequence joins TRBV27 and TRBJ2-4; D perhaps matches TRBD2 (6 bases). The CDR3 extends over 15 amino acids. Germline loops: CDR1 MNHEY, CDR2 SMNVEV (reference sequence). Trimming cost V 4 bases and J 6 bases, with 16 bases left between them. CDR3 in amino acids: CASSWRNGDSNIQYF. DNA for the CDR3: TGTGCCAGCAGTTGGAGGAACGGGGACTCAAACATTCAGTACTTC.

This clone was counted a single time. V gene TRBV27 combines with J gene TRBJ2-1; the D gene is possibly TRBD2 (5 bases). Deletions cut 5 bases from V and 8 bases from J, with 19 bases between. CDR3 size: 15 residues. Germline CDR1 and CDR2: MNHEY and SMNVEV (reference sequence). The CDR3 sequence is CASSAFRGFRDEQFF. The CDR3 nucleotides are TGTGCCAGCAGTGCATTTCGGGGTTTTCGCGATGAGCAGTTCTTC.

The chain has TRBV15 and TRBJ1-6, with D unresolved. This CDR3 region has 15 residues. Germline values: CDR1 LNHNV, CDR2 YYDKDF (reference sequence). Trimming cost V 7 bases and J 8 bases, with 18 bases left between them. The CDR3: CATTLTGHLDSPLHF. The CDR3 nucleotides read TGTGCCACCACCCTAACCGGCCATTTAGATTCACCCCTCCACTTT.

This chain connects TRBV19 to TRBJ2-5, with 10 bases identical to TRBD2. J was trimmed by 4 bases and V by 5 bases; bases with no gene match: 7. The V gene's germline CDR1 is LNHDA and CDR2 SQIVND (reference sequence). The CDR3 runs 15 residues. Here the CDR3 reads CASSRPGTSAETQYF. The CDR3 bases are TGTGCCAGTAGTCGCCCCGGGACTAGCGCAGAGACCCAGTACTTC.

The chain uses TRBV7-7 and TRBJ2-5; a possible D gene is TRBD1 (6 bases). Trimming cost V 5 bases and J 4 bases, with 17 bases left between them. The germline gives CDR1 SSHAT, CDR2 FNYEAQ (reference sequence). The length of the CDR3 is 15 residues. The CDR3 spells CASSPHPTGRETQYF. The DNA of the CDR3 is TGTGCCAGCAGCCCGCACCCGACAGGTCGAGAGACCCAGTACTTC.

The V and J genes are TRBV7-2 and TRBJ2-2; D gene ambiguous. Per the germline V gene, CDR1 is SGHTA and CDR2 is FQGNSA. CDR3 length: 15 amino acids. V was cut by 5 bases and J by 5 bases, with 15 bases left in between. This CDR3 reads CASSPDGITTGELFF. In nucleotides, the CDR3 is TGTGCCAGCAGCCCGGACGGTATTACAACCGGGGAGCTGTTTTTT.

The table lists this clone with a few counts. This chain links TRBV29-1 with TRBJ2-5; no reliable D call. CDR1 is SQVTM and CDR2 is ANQGSEA in the germline V gene. The CDR3 sequence is 12 residues long. Trimming removed 5 bases at V and 2 bases at J, with 9 bases between. The DNA of the CDR3 is TGCAGCGTTCAGGCGCCACAAGAGACCCAGTACTTC. It translates to CSVQAPQETQYF.

The chain employs TRBV9 and TRBJ2-2; TRBD2 agrees at 8 bases. V shed 0 bases, J shed 3 bases, and the junction held 1 base outside the gene matches. Per the germline V gene, CDR1 is SGDLS and CDR2 is YYNGEE. This CDR3 is built from 15 residues. CDR3 region: CASSVELADTGELFF. The CDR3 region has the DNA TGTGCCAGCAGCGTAGAACTAGCGGACACCGGGGAGCTGTTTTTT.